This T cell receptor beta chain was sequenced during a study of radiotherapy plus CTLA-4 blockade in lung cancer. As for the study in general: Across the patients, objective responses occurred in approximately 19%, and disease control in roughly 31%.

The CDR3 sequence is 12 residues long. The germline gives CDR1 SEHNR, CDR2 FQNEAQ (reference sequence). V was clipped by 8 bases and J by 7 bases, with 13 bases between them. Profiling relied on immunoSEQ multiplex PCR, and the TCRdb table lists in-frame clones only, not all of them. The data contain around 38,000 clones, approximately 83% of them singletons. In its sample, this clone was seen once. This clonotype originated in a human donor with non-small cell lung cancer whose response to radiotherapy plus ipilimumab could not be evaluated. The source was peripheral blood, collected from a patient treated with radiotherapy plus ipilimumab. The chain combines TRBV7-9 with TRBJ2-3; D not resolved. The CDR3 nucleotides are TGTGCCAGCGTACTGACTGCAAATACGCAGTATTTT. Translation gives CASVLTANTQYF.